One sample yielded the 17 T cell receptor beta chains listed below, sequenced in a study of radiotherapy plus CTLA-4 blockade in lung cancer. Assay used: immunoSEQ multiplex PCR; TCRdb lists only in-frame clones, some missing. The table lists 65,000 to 100,000 clones, roughly 87% of them singletons. The source was peripheral blood, collected from a patient treated with radiotherapy plus ipilimumab. These receptors all come from a human donor with non-small cell lung cancer who had stable disease on radiotherapy plus ipilimumab.

This clone appeared a few times. V gene TRBV5-1 combines with J gene TRBJ1-4; tentative D call: TRBD1 (6 bases). The ends were cut back, 3 bases at V and 4 bases at J, with 10 bases in the middle. Looked up from germline, CDR1 is SGHRS and CDR2 is YFSETQ. The CDR3 extends over 14 amino acids. CDR3 protein: CASSSQGRNEKLFF. The CDR3 DNA reads as TGCGCCAGCAGCTCACAGGGCCGTAATGAAAAACTGTTTTTT.

This clone was seen only a few times. V gene TRBV19 combines with J gene TRBJ1-2; TRBD1 might be the D (6 bases). V lost 5 bases, J lost 2 bases, and 15 bases lay in between. CDR3 length: 15 residues. Germline V gives CDR1 LNHDA, CDR2 SQIVND (reference sequence). The CDR3 sequence: CASSQQRGANYGYTF. The CDR3 DNA reads TGTGCCAGTAGTCAACAGAGGGGGGCAAACTATGGCTACACCTTC.

The chain uses TRBV7-9 and TRBJ1-1, with 9 nucleotides matching TRBD1. CDR1 is SEHNR and CDR2 is FQNEAQ in the germline V gene (reference sequence). CDR3 length equals 15 residues. V gave up 5 bases and J gave up 6 bases; unmatched junction bases: 10. CDR3 protein: CASSPLQGALSEAFF. The CDR3 DNA reads TGTGCCAGCAGCCCTTTACAGGGGGCCTTATCTGAAGCTTTCTTT.

The chain employs TRBV5-4 and TRBJ1-2, with D possibly TRBD1 on 6 matching bases. In germline, CDR1 is SGHNT, CDR2 YYREEE (reference sequence). Between the trimmed V and J ends, which lost 3 bases and 8 bases, there was a span of 17 bases. The CDR3 consists of 14 residues. CDR3: CASSSRTGSGGYTF. The CDR3 nucleotides are TGTGCCAGCAGCTCCCGCACAGGGTCGGGCGGCTACACCTTC.

The chain employs TRBV7-9 and TRBJ2-1, with D tentatively TRBD1 or TRBD2 (5 bases each). The germline V gene has CDR1 SEHNR and CDR2 FQNEAQ (reference sequence). CDR3 size: 15 residues. V was pared by 5 bases and J by 6 bases, with 17 bases between. Written as DNA, the CDR3 is TGTGCCAGCAGCCCCGGGACCTCCTTGAGCAATGAGCAGTTCTTC. Translation: CASSPGTSLSNEQFF.

The CDR3 here is CASSRFGPGEFYEQYF. In DNA form, the CDR3 reads TGTGCCAGCAGCCGTTTCGGACCCGGAGAATTCTACGAGCAGTACTTC. The V gene is TRBV5-6, the J gene TRBJ2-7, with unresolved D. Germline CDR1 and CDR2: SGHDT and YYEEEE. V lost 4 bases to trimming and J lost 3 bases, with 20 bases between them. The CDR3 spans 16 residues.

This chain connects TRBV30 to TRBJ1-6; D gene uncertain. CDR1 and CDR2 (germline): GTSNPN, SVGIG (reference sequence). This CDR3 spans 13 amino acids. V was pared by 3 bases and J by 6 bases, with 9 bases between. The CDR3 protein is CAWRMMGNSPLHF. In nucleotides, the CDR3 is TGTGCCTGGAGAATGATGGGTAATTCACCCCTCCACTTT.

V gene TRBV27 combines with J gene TRBJ1-2; 9 nucleotides agree with TRBD1. Germline values: CDR1 MNHEY, CDR2 SMNVEV (reference sequence). The CDR3 contains 13 residues. J gave up 7 bases and V 6 bases, and 6 bases lay outside the gene matches. In DNA, the CDR3 is TGTGCCAGCAGACCGGGACAGGGCGCTGGCTACACCTTC. It codes for CASRPGQGAGYTF.

J is TRBJ1-5 and V is TRBV18; D not certain. V shed 1 base and J shed 5 bases, with 12 bases lying between them. CDR3 length: 15 amino acids. Germline V gene data show CDR1 as KGHSH and CDR2 as LQKENI. In DNA, the CDR3 is TGTGCCAGCTCACCACTAGGTACCGGAGATCAGCCCCAGCATTTT. Residues: CASSPLGTGDQPQHF.

This chain uses TRBV4-1 with TRBJ2-3; 9 bases are shared with TRBD2. Germline lookup yields CDR1 MGHRA and CDR2 YSYEKL. Losses at the gene ends were 0 bases for V and 0 bases for J; bases not matched to a gene: 10. The CDR3 covers 19 residues. The CDR3 sequence: CASSQEASGNLGSTDTQYF. For the CDR3, the DNA is TGCGCCAGCAGCCAAGAGGCTAGCGGGAATCTGGGTAGCACAGATACGCAGTATTTT.

V and J are TRBV5-1 and TRBJ1-4, with unresolved D. Germline V gene lookup returns CDR1 SGHRS and CDR2 YFSETQ. The V end lost 0 bases, the J end lost 4 bases, and 16 bases lay between the germline ends. The CDR3 has 17 residues. The CDR3 here is CASSLAGPVLNNEKLFF. Here the CDR3 DNA reads TGCGCCAGCAGCTTGGCCGGTCCGGTGTTGAATAATGAAAAACTGTTTTTT.

This clone was picked up one time. The rearrangement joins TRBV30 to TRBJ1-2, with TRBD1 matching 10 bases. CDR1 and CDR2 from the germline V gene are GTSNPN and SVGIG (reference sequence). The length of the CDR3 is 15 residues. Losses at the gene ends were 3 bases for V and 6 bases for J; bases not matched to a gene: 10. The CDR3 nucleotides are TGTGCCTGGAGCATGACAGGGGGCGCGTTGCATGGCTACACCTTC. It translates to CAWSMTGGALHGYTF.

The J gene is TRBJ1-1, the V gene TRBV14, with TRBD1 as a possible D gene (6 bases). The germline V gene has CDR1 SGHDN and CDR2 FVKESK. V shed 4 bases and J shed 1 base, with 10 bases lying between them. This CDR3 region has 14 residues. The CDR3 coding sequence is TGTGCCAGCAGCCCCCGACAGGCGAACACTGAAGCTTTCTTT. Protein product: CASSPRQANTEAFF.

The gene calls are TRBV11-2 and TRBJ2-5; the D gene is possibly TRBD1 (5 bases). Judging by the DNA end, TRBJ2-7 fits better; the J call may be wrong. The length of the CDR3 is 17 residues. Per the germline V gene, CDR1 is SGHAT and CDR2 is FQNNGV. The CDR3 DNA sequence: TGTGCCAGCAGCTTCGCCTCTGGGTCCTCATGGGGCCTCGAGCAGTACTTC. The encoded protein is CASSFASGSSWGLEQYF.

The chain has TRBV18 and TRBJ2-5; 9 nucleotides agree with TRBD1. Losses at the gene ends were 2 bases for V and 4 bases for J; bases not matched to a gene: 8. CDR3 length equals 16 residues. Looked up from germline, CDR1 is KGHSH and CDR2 is LQKENI. The CDR3: CASSPVGTGLGETQYF. CDR3 in DNA: TGTGCCAGCTCACCAGTCGGGACAGGGCTCGGAGAGACCCAGTACTTC. The complete variable domain, with remaining parts taken from reference TRBV18 and TRBJ2-5, reads NAGVMQNPRHLVRRRGQEARLRCSPMKGHSHVYWYRQLPEEGLKFMVYLQKENIIDESGMPKERFSAEFPKEGPSILRIQQVVRGDSAAYFCASSPVGTGLGETQYFGPGTRLLVL.

This clone was picked up one time. V and J are TRBV14 and TRBJ2-5; the D gene is possibly TRBD1 (6 bases). Germline CDR1 SGHDN, CDR2 FVKESK. Trimming removed 1 base at V and 0 bases at J, with 21 bases between. CDR3 size: 19 residues. The DNA for the CDR3 is TGTGCCAGCAGCCAAGTTAACAGGGCACCCATACAATACCAAGAGACCCAGTACTTC. It codes for CASSQVNRAPIQYQETQYF.

This clone showed up just a few times. This chain links TRBV27 with TRBJ1-1, with D unresolved. Trimming stripped 6 bases from V and 4 bases from J, with 15 bases between. The CDR3 totals 14 residues. From germline, CDR1 is MNHEY and CDR2 SMNVEV (reference sequence). CDR3: CASRPGPWGTEAFF. CDR3 DNA: TGTGCCAGCAGGCCCGGGCCCTGGGGCACTGAAGCTTTCTTT.